Given below is one T cell receptor (beta chain) in context. No antigen is known for it. The sample comes from a study of CD8+ T cells in alopecia areata. Study-level findings and limits: Association of baseline CD8+ expansion with response is uncertain owing to one nonresponder. Tofacitinib significantly brought down scalp clonality and expanded CD8+ clones among top 100. Sharing of TCRs across patients appeared less clear than in mice, possibly for HLA-related reasons.

Following extraction, RNA underwent reverse transcription to cDNA, which served as the sequencing template. Produced via immunoSEQ multiplex PCR; TCRdb's table is partial and in-frame only. This sample yields fewer than 250,000 clones, of which more than 50% are seen a single time; approximately 1% belongs to the top ten. CDR1 SQVTM and CDR2 ANQGSEA come from the germline V gene. Trimming cost V 0 bases and J 8 bases; bases outside gene matches: 5. The CDR3 consists of 13 residues. Treatment here: oral pan-JAK inhibitor, 5-10 mg twice daily. This receptor was taken from a human donor with alopecia areata. V usage is TRBV29-1 and J usage is TRBJ1-2, with 8 bases aligning to TRBD1. This specimen consisted of CD4+ T cells sorted from blood, obtained at week 24, from a patient treated with tofacitinib. The CDR3 DNA follows: TGCAGCGTTGAAGAACAGGGGGTAAGGGGCTACACCTTC. Its protein is CSVEEQGVRGYTF.